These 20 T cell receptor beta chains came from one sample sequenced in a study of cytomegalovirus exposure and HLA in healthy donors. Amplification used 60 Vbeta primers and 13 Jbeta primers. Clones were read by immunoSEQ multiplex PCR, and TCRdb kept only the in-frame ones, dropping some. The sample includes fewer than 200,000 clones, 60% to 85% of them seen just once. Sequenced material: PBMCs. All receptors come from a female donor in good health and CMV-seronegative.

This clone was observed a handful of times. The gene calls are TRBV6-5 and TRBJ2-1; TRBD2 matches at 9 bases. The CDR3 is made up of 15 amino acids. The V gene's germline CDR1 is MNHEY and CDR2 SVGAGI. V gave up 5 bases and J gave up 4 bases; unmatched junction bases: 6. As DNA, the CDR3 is TGTGCCAGCAGTATAGTAGCGGGAGCTTACAATGAGCAGTTCTTC. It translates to CASSIVAGAYNEQFF.

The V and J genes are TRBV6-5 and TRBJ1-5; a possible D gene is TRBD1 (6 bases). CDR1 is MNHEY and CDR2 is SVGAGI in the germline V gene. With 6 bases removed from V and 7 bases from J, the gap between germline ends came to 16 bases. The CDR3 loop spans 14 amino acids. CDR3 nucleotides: TGTGCCAGCAGCCCCACCCTACAGGGCCAGCCCCAGCATTTT. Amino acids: CASSPTLQGQPQHF.

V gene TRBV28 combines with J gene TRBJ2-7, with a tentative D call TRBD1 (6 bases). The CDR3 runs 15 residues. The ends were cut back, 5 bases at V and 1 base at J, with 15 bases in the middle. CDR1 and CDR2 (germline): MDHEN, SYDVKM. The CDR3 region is CASSRWDTSSYEQYF. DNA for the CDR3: TGTGCCAGCAGTCGATGGGACACCTCATCCTACGAGCAGTACTTC.

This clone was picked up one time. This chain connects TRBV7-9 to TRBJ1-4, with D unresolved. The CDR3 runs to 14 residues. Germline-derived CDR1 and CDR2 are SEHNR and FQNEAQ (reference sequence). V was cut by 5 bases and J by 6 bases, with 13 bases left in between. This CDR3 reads CASSLRVADEKLFF. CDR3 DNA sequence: TGTGCCAGCAGCCTCCGCGTTGCGGATGAAAAACTGTTTTTT.

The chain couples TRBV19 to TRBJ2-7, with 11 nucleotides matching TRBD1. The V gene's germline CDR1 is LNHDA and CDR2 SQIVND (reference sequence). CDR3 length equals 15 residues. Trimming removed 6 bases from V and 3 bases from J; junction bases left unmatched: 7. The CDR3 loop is CASSTGTGGIYEQYF. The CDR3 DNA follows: TGTGCCAGTAGCACCGGGACAGGGGGGATCTACGAGCAGTACTTC.

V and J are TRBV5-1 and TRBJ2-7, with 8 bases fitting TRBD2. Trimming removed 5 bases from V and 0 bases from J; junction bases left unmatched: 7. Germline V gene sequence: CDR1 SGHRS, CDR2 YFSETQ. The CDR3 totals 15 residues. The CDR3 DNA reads TGCGCCAGCAGTTATGACGGGACTAGCTCCTACGAGCAGTACTTC. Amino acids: CASSYDGTSSYEQYF. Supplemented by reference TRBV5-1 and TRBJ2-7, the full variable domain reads KAGVTQTPRYLIKTRGQQVTLSCSPISGHRSVSWYQQTPGQGLQFLFEYFSETQRNKGNFPGRFSGRQFSNSRSEMNVSTLELGDSALYLCASSYDGTSSYEQYFGPGTRLTVT.

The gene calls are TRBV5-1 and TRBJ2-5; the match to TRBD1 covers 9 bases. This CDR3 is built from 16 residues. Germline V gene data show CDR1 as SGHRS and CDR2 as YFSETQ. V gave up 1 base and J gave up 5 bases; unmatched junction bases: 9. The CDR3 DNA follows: TGCGCCAGCAGCTTGTCGGACAGGGGATTTGGGGAGACCCAGTACTTC. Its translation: CASSLSDRGFGETQYF.

The CDR3 region is CASSPLGGANTGELFF. Here the CDR3 DNA reads TGTGCCAGCAGCCCCCTTGGGGGCGCAAACACCGGGGAGCTGTTTTTT. The chain uses TRBV11-3 and TRBJ2-2, with D perhaps TRBD1 (6 bases). V shed 5 bases and J shed 2 bases, with 15 bases lying between them. CDR1 SGHNT and CDR2 YENEEA come from the germline V gene. CDR3 length equals 16 residues.

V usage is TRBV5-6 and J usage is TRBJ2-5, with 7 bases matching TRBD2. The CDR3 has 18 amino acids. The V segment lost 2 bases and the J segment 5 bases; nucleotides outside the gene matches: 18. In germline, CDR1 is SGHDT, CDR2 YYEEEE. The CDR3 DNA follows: TGTGCCAGCAGCTTTCGTCATTTGGCGGGAGCGGGTCATGAGACCCAGTACTTC. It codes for CASSFRHLAGAGHETQYF.

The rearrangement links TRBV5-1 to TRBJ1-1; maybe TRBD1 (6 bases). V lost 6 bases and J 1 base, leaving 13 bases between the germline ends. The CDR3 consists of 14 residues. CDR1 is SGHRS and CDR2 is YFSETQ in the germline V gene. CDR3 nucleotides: TGCGCCAGCAACAGGGATGGAGGGAACACTGAAGCTTTCTTT. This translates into CASNRDGGNTEAFF.

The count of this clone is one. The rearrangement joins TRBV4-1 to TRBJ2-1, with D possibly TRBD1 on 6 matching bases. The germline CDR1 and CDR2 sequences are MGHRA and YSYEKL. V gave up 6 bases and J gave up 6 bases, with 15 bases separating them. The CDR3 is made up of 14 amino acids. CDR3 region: CASSQDSHTNEQFF. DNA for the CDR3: TGCGCCAGCAGTCAGGACAGCCACACCAATGAGCAGTTCTTC.

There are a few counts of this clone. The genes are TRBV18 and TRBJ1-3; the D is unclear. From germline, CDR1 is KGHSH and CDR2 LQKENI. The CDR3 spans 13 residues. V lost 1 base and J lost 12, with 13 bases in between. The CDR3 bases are TGTGCCAGCTCACCACAATTTGGAGTGGACATATATTTT. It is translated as CASSPQFGVDIYF.

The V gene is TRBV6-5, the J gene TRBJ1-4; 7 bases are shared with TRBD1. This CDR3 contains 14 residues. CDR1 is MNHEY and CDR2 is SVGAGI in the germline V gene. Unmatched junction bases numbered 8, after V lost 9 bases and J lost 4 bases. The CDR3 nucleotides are TGTGCCAGTAAACAGGGGCTCATTAATGAAAAACTGTTTTTT. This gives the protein CASKQGLINEKLFF.

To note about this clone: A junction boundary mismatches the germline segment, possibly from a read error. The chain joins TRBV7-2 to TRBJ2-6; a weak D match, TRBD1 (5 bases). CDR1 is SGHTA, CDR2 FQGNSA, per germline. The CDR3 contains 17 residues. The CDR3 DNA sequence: TGTGCCAGCAGCTTAGTTCGGCTGAACTCTGGGGCCAACGGCCTGACTTTC. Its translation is CASSLVRLNSGANGLTF.

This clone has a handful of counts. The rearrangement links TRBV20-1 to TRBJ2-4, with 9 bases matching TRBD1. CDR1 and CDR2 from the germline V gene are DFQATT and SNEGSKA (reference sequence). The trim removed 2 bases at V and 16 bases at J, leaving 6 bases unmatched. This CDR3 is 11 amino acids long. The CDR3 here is CSARRGDRVYF. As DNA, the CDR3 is TGCAGTGCTAGAAGGGGGGACAGGGTCTACTTC.

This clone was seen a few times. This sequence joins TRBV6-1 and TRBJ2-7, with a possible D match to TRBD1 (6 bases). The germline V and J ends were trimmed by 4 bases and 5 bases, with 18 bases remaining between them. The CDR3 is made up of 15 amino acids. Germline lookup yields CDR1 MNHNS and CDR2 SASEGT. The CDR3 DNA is TGTGCCAGCAGTGTCACAGGGTCCCCACTCGACGAGCAGTACTTC. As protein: CASSVTGSPLDEQYF.

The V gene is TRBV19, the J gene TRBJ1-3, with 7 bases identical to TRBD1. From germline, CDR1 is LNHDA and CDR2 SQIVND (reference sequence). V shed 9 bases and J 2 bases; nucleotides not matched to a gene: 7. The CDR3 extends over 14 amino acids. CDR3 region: CASKQGIPGNTIYF. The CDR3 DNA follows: TGTGCCAGCAAACAGGGGATCCCTGGAAACACCATATATTTT.

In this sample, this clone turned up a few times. The CDR3 region is CASSRDRVQETQYF. CDR3 DNA: TGTGCCAGCAGCCGGGACAGGGTCCAAGAGACCCAGTACTTC. The rearrangement links TRBV6-5 to TRBJ2-5; 9 bases are a match to TRBD1. CDR1 is MNHEY, CDR2 SVGAGI, per germline. The CDR3 runs 14 residues. V shed 6 bases and J 1 base; nucleotides not matched to a gene: 3.

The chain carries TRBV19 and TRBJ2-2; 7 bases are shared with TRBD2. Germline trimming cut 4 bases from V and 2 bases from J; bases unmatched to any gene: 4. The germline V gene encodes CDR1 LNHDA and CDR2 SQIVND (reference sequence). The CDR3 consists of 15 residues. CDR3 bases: TGTGCCAGTAGTAGCGGGAGAAGTAACACCGGGGAGCTGTTTTTT. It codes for CASSSGRSNTGELFF.

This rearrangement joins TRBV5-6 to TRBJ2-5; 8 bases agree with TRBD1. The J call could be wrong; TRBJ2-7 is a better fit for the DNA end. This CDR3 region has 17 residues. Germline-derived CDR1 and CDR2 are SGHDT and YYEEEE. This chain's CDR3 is CASSLRIGTGLPYEQYF. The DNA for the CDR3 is TGTGCCAGCAGCTTGAGGATCGGGACAGGACTACCCTACGAGCAGTACTTC.